The rows below give T cell receptor beta chains drawn from one sample of a study of OX40 agonist ivuxolimab in advanced cancers. Profiling relied on immunoSEQ multiplex PCR, and the TCRdb table lists in-frame clones only, not all of them. The sample holds approximately 11,000 clones, over 70% seen once. Sequences were derived from CD4+ or CD8+ T cells sorted from blood, sampled in a trial of the OX40 agonist ivuxolimab. The receptor source for this set is an adult with an advanced solid tumor such as melanoma, head and neck, liver or kidney cancer. The CDR3 runs from the conserved cysteine through the conserved F or W. The D gene is left open where the match is weak. Expanded clones get a size class; other rows say once, few or many, or leave the size out.

V gene: TRBV6-1
D gene: NA
J gene: TRBJ1-6
clone size: NA
CDR3 DNA: TGTGCCAGCAGTGAGGGACAAGAAAATTCACCCCTCCACTTT
CDR3 protein: CASSEGQENSPLHF

V gene: TRBV27
D gene: TRBD2
J gene: TRBJ2-7
clone size: NA
CDR3 DNA: TGTGCCAGCAGTTCGACTAGCGGGAGGGCCCTCCACGAGCAGTACTTC
CDR3 protein: CASSSTSGRALHEQYF

V gene: TRBV11-1
D gene: TRBD1
J gene: TRBJ2-1
clone size: NA
CDR3 DNA: TGTGCCAGCAGCTTAGGCGACAGGGCCTACAATGAGCAGTTCTTC
CDR3 protein: CASSLGDRAYNEQFF

V gene: TRBV30
D gene: TRBD1
J gene: TRBJ1-2
clone size: medium-sized
CDR3 DNA: TGTGCCTGGAGTTCGTGGGACAGGGCGGGGTATGGCTACACCTTC
CDR3 protein: CAWSSWDRAGYGYTF

V gene: TRBV27
D gene: TRBD1
J gene: TRBJ1-2
clone size: NA
CDR3 DNA: TGTGCCAGCAGTTCCCTTACAGGGGAGTATGGCTACACCTTC
CDR3 protein: CASSSLTGEYGYTF

V gene: TRBV5-1
D gene: TRBD1
J gene: TRBJ2-7
clone size: NA
CDR3 DNA: TGCGCCAGCAGTCCGGGTTGGACAGGGCCTCGCTACGAGCAGTACTTC
CDR3 protein: CASSPGWTGPRYEQYF

V gene: TRBV10-3
D gene: NA
J gene: TRBJ2-6
clone size: NA
CDR3 DNA: TGTGCCATCACCCCAGATGTCTATCGCTCTGGGGCCAACGTCCTGACTTTC
CDR3 protein: CAITPDVYRSGANVLTF

V gene: TRBV5-5
D gene: NA
J gene: TRBJ1-3
clone size: NA
CDR3 DNA: TGTGCCAGCAGCGCACCTTCCGGGACGAACTCTGGAAACACCATATATTTT
CDR3 protein: CASSAPSGTNSGNTIYF

V gene: TRBV2
D gene: NA
J gene: TRBJ1-2
clone size: NA
CDR3 DNA: TGTGCTCAGACAGAGCCTAACTATGGCTACACCTTC
CDR3 protein: CAQTEPNYGYTF

V gene: TRBV2
D gene: NA
J gene: TRBJ2-3
clone size: NA
CDR3 DNA: TGTGCCAGCACCGAGTGGGGTACAGATACGCAGTATTTT
CDR3 protein: CASTEWGTDTQYF

V gene: TRBV13
D gene: NA
J gene: TRBJ2-5
clone size: NA
CDR3 DNA: TGTGCCAGCAGTCACCTCGGGCAGGGGTCAAAAGAGACCCAGTACTTC
CDR3 protein: CASSHLGQGSKETQYF

V gene: TRBV4-1
D gene: NA
J gene: TRBJ2-2
clone size: NA
CDR3 DNA: TGCGCCAGCAGCCAAGGGGTGCCCGGGGAGCTGTTTTTT
CDR3 protein: CASSQGVPGELFF

V gene: TRBV5-1
D gene: NA
J gene: TRBJ2-1
clone size: NA
CDR3 DNA: TGCGCCAGCAGCCCCCCTAGCGTTGTATTTTACAATGAGCAGTTCTTC
CDR3 protein: CASSPPSVVFYNEQFF

V gene: TRBV23-1
D gene: NA
J gene: TRBJ1-3
clone size: NA
CDR3 DNA: TGCGCCAGCAGTCTTTCGGAGGACTCTGGAAACACCATATATTTT
CDR3 protein: CASSLSEDSGNTIYF

V gene: TRBV6-1
D gene: NA
J gene: TRBJ2-3
clone size: NA
CDR3 DNA: TGTGCCAGCAGTGGGGCGGCAAGGGGCACAGATACGCAGTATTTT
CDR3 protein: CASSGAARGTDTQYF